Listed below are T cell receptor beta chains from one sample, sequenced in a study of T cell responses to AZD1222 COVID-19 vaccine. TCRdb's copy holds only in-frame clones and misses some; the assay was immunoSEQ multiplex PCR. Of around 100,000 clones in the sample, 85% are singletons; the top ten hold about 4.5%. The sample consisted of peripheral blood, taken 28 days after the second AZD1222 dose. The receptor source for this set is an adult who received the AZD1222 COVID-19 vaccine. Both conserved end residues are part of each CDR3. Fields, in order: V gene, D gene, clone size, J gene, CDR3 protein, CDR3 DNA. A D gene is named only where the DNA matches it firmly. Only some rows state a clone size, as once, few, many or a class for expanded clones.

TRBV27	TRBD1	.	TRBJ2-7	CASSLWTGGGDEQYF	TGTGCCAGCAGTTTATGGACAGGGGGCGGCGACGAGCAGTACTTC
TRBV2	TRBD1	.	TRBJ2-1	CASSADRYSYNEQFF	TGTGCCAGCAGTGCGGACAGGTACTCCTACAATGAGCAGTTCTTC
TRBV7-9	.	.	TRBJ2-7	CASSYGAGDEQYF	TGTGCCAGCAGCTACGGGGCTGGAGACGAGCAGTACTTC
TRBV18	.	once	TRBJ2-3	CASSQGVTSTDTQYF	TGTGCCAGCTCCCAGGGCGTCACTAGCACAGATACGCAGTATTTT
TRBV6-4	TRBD1	.	TRBJ1-1	CASSDRDRNTEAFF	TGTGCCAGCAGTGACCGGGACAGGAACACTGAAGCTTTCTTT
TRBV19	.	.	TRBJ2-1	CASSTPSSLNEQFF	TGTGCCAGTAGTACGCCATCTAGCTTGAATGAGCAGTTCTTC
TRBV25-1	.	.	TRBJ2-7	CASSGSYEQYF	TGTGCCAGCAGTGGCTCCTACGAGCAGTACTTC
TRBV7-2	.	.	TRBJ2-7	CASSFGGTGVYEQYF	TGTGCCAGCAGCTTCGGGGGAACAGGGGTCTACGAGCAGTACTTC
TRBV2	.	.	TRBJ1-2	CASSDAAGYGYTF	TGTGCCAGCAGTGATGCGGCAGGCTATGGCTACACCTTC
TRBV29-1	.	.	TRBJ1-5	CSVRETGSNQPQHF	TGCAGCGTACGCGAGACAGGTTCCAATCAGCCCCAGCATTTT
TRBV24-1	.	.	TRBJ2-2	CATSAAGPTGELFF	TGTGCCACCAGTGCGGCAGGGCCCACCGGGGAGCTGTTTTTT
TRBV12-3/TRBV12-4	.	.	TRBJ1-1	CASSLERAAFF	TGTGCCAGCAGTTTAGAGAGGGCGGCTTTCTTT
TRBV5-5	.	.	TRBJ2-7	CASSPGTLLSYEQYF	TGTGCCAGCAGCCCCGGGACCCTCCTCTCCTACGAGCAGTACTTC
TRBV29-1	.	.	TRBJ2-7	CSVERSQGIEQYF	TGCAGCGTTGAAAGGTCCCAGGGGATCGAGCAGTACTTC
TRBV27	TRBD1	.	TRBJ2-3	CASKRQGASDTQYF	TGTGCCAGCAAACGACAGGGGGCCTCAGATACGCAGTATTTT
TRBV11-3	.	.	TRBJ1-5	CASSLDRRGRQPQHF	TGTGCCAGCAGCTTAGATAGGCGCGGGAGGCAGCCCCAGCATTTT
TRBV6-2/TRBV6-3	.	once	TRBJ1-4	CASSLPGGPATNEKLFF	TGTGCCAGCAGTCTACCGGGAGGTCCTGCAACTAATGAAAAACTGTTTTTT
TRBV27	.	.	TRBJ1-1	CASAAPGRLAFF	TGTGCCAGTGCGGCTCCGGGACGCCTAGCTTTCTTT
TRBV13	TRBD2	.	TRBJ2-2	CASSLGLGLAGTGELFF	TGTGCCAGCAGCTTAGGCCTGGGACTAGCGGGGACCGGGGAGCTGTTTTTT
TRBV25-1	TRBD2	.	TRBJ2-1	CASSQPGQLATQSSQFF	TGTGCCAGCAGTCAACCCGGACAACTAGCGACCCAGAGTTCGCAGTTCTTC
TRBV7-9	TRBD2	.	TRBJ2-1	CASSLEGLAGGPGEQFF	TGTGCCAGCAGCTTAGAGGGGCTAGCGGGAGGGCCGGGTGAGCAGTTCTTC
TRBV2	.	.	TRBJ1-4	CASSDWGTNEKLFF	TGTGCCAGCAGTGACTGGGGGACTAATGAAAAACTGTTTTTT
TRBV6-5	TRBD2	.	TRBJ2-2	CASRAGTSVTGELFF	TGTGCCAGCAGGGCCGGGACTAGCGTTACCGGGGAGCTGTTTTTT
TRBV5-1	.	.	TRBJ2-1	CASSSGNEQFF	TGCGCCAGCAGCTCGGGAAATGAGCAGTTCTTC
TRBV24-1	.	.	TRBJ2-1	CATSVGLGLGIYNEQFF	TGTGCCACCAGCGTGGGTCTGGGACTGGGAATATACAATGAGCAGTTCTTC
TRBV24-1	.	.	TRBJ2-3	CATSEGGSDTQYF	TGTGCCACCAGTGAAGGGGGTTCAGATACGCAGTATTTT
TRBV27	TRBD1	few	TRBJ2-1	CASSTGTGSYNEQFF	TGTGCCAGCAGCACCGGGACAGGGTCTTACAATGAGCAGTTCTTC
TRBV19	.	.	TRBJ1-3	CASSISRRSGNTIYF	TGTGCCAGTAGTATTAGCAGGCGCTCTGGAAACACCATATATTTT
TRBV29-1	.	.	TRBJ2-5	CSALSLETQYF	TGCAGCGCCCTCAGTTTAGAGACCCAGTACTTC
TRBV16	.	.	TRBJ1-2	CASSQSAGSGGYTF	TGTGCCAGCAGCCAATCGGCAGGGAGCGGTGGCTACACCTTC
TRBV10-3	.	.	TRBJ2-3	CAISSTGTSTDTQYF	TGTGCCATCAGTAGTACAGGGACCAGCACAGATACGCAGTATTTT
TRBV19	TRBD1	.	TRBJ1-2	CASSRSGTGQGNYGYTF	TGTGCCAGTAGTAGGTCTGGGACGGGACAGGGGAACTATGGCTACACCTTC
TRBV7-2	.	.	TRBJ2-1	CASSIRAREQFF	TGTGCCAGCAGCATCCGGGCACGGGAGCAGTTCTTC
TRBV28	.	.	TRBJ1-4	CASSWGARLNEKLFF	TGTGCCAGCAGTTGGGGGGCAAGGCTTAATGAAAAACTGTTTTTT
TRBV3-1/TRBV3-2	.	.	TRBJ1-4	CASSQTPREKLFF	TGTGCCAGCAGCCAAACCCCACGAGAAAAACTGTTTTTT
TRBV4-2	.	.	TRBJ2-7	CASSQDWDEQYF	TGTGCCAGCAGCCAAGATTGGGACGAGCAGTACTTC
TRBV5-1	TRBD2	.	TRBJ2-3	CASRTSGGPDTQYF	TGCGCCAGCAGAACTAGCGGGGGCCCAGATACGCAGTATTTT
TRBV3-1/TRBV3-2	TRBD2	.	TRBJ2-7	CASALTSASYEQYF	TGTGCCAGCGCACTGACTAGCGCTTCCTACGAGCAGTACTTC
TRBV28	.	.	TRBJ1-2	CASNPLGGRTDYGYTF	TGTGCCAGCAACCCCCTTGGAGGGCGTACGGACTATGGCTACACCTTC
TRBV7-3	TRBD2	.	TRBJ2-2	CASSPPGGSNTGELFF	TGTGCCAGCAGCCCACCGGGGGGATCGAACACCGGGGAGCTGTTTTTT
TRBV7-3	TRBD2	.	TRBJ2-5	CASSPGLAGRQETQYF	TGTGCCAGCAGCCCGGGACTAGCGGGGAGGCAAGAGACCCAGTACTTC
TRBV12-3/TRBV12-4	.	.	TRBJ2-1	CASRNRDSQFF	TGTGCCAGCCGCAACCGGGACTCCCAGTTCTTC
TRBV7-8	TRBD2	.	TRBJ2-2	CASSLVATSGRVNTGELFF	TGTGCCAGCAGCTTAGTCGCGACTAGCGGGAGGGTTAACACCGGGGAGCTGTTTTTT
TRBV24-1	.	.	TRBJ2-3	CATSDLGTGASTDTQYF	TGTGCCACCAGTGATTTGGGGACTGGGGCTAGCACAGATACGCAGTATTTT
TRBV5-1	TRBD2	.	TRBJ2-7	CASSLGLAGVNEQYF	TGCGCCAGCAGCCTAGGGCTAGCGGGAGTTAACGAGCAGTACTTC
TRBV6-5	.	.	TRBJ2-2	CASSPLPPGGELFF	TGTGCCAGCAGTCCTCTACCTCCCGGGGGGGAGCTGTTTTTT
TRBV27	.	.	TRBJ2-7	CASSFSGFNYEQYF	TGTGCCAGCAGTTTCAGCGGATTTAACTACGAGCAGTACTTC
TRBV4-1	.	.	TRBJ2-2	CASSPPQSGELFF	TGCGCCAGCAGCCCCCCCCAGTCCGGGGAGCTGTTTTTT